The entry below describes one TCR beta chain. The target antigen is unknown. After extraction with the RNeasy kit, roughly 0.5 to 1 ug of the RNA was reverse transcribed using random hexamers. Amplification of TCR beta CDR3 spanned 54 Vbeta and 13 Jbeta via immunoSEQ multiplex PCR. TCRdb ran MiXCR on the immunoSEQ multiplex PCR reads and lists one entry per CDR3 protein. Of some 240,000 distinct CDR3 sequences in the sample, 90% to 96% are singletons; the top ten hold approximately 0.094%. The ends were cut back, 10 bases at V and 2 bases at J, with 14 bases in the middle. The CDR3 covers 13 residues. Germline CDR1 is KGHDR and CDR2 is SFDVKD. This sample is drawn from a study of CD8 T cells in Susac syndrome. Whole-study context: There were 5 or 6 sequenced Susac syndrome patients with active disease and roughly 8 in remission. Patients with Susac syndrome were, at the time of blood collection, therapy-naive, maintained on corticosteroids, or maintained on intravenous immunoglobulin alone.

Findings and caveats of the study: Regarding the TCR sequencing and HLA analysis, the study admitted that a relatively small number of individuals were involved.

The sequence was obtained from a human donor with Susac syndrome. Input material: CD4+ T cells from PBMCs. The chain combines TRBV24-1 with TRBJ2-7, with a tentative D call TRBD2 (6 bases). For the CDR3, the DNA is TGTGCCACTTCAGGAGGGAATACCTACGAGCAGTACTTC. Its translation: CATSGGNTYEQYF.